These T cell receptor beta chains were read from a single sample in a study of spatial heterogeneity in lung cancer. MiXCR was run by TCRdb on the 5' RACE reads, yielding one entry per CDR3 protein. The data show 2,800 or so distinct CDR3 sequences, approximately 3% seen once. The input for sequencing was normal lung tissue next to the tumor, taken at surgery. Receptor source: a male donor with early-stage non-small cell lung cancer. Each CDR3 is given with its conserved first and last residue. Fields, in order: J gene, clone size, D gene, V gene, CDR3 protein, CDR3 DNA. D genes are given only for firm matches. Part of the rows lack a size; the others show once, few, many or a class for expanded clones.

J gene: TRBJ2-5
clone size: many
D gene: TRBD2
V gene: TRBV20-1
CDR3 protein: CSASGLLAKEETQYF
CDR3 DNA: TGCAGTGCTAGTGGACTACTAGCGAAGGAAGAGACCCAGTACTTC

J gene: TRBJ1-3
clone size: medium-sized
D gene: .
V gene: TRBV5-4
CDR3 protein: CASSLRSGGLSGNTIYF
CDR3 DNA: TGTGCCAGCAGCTTGAGGTCTGGAGGACTTTCTGGAAACACCATATATTTT

J gene: TRBJ2-1
clone size: medium-sized
D gene: .
V gene: TRBV27
CDR3 protein: CASSPGGGGSSYNEQFF
CDR3 DNA: TGTGCCAGCAGTCCCGGTGGAGGGGGCAGCTCCTACAATGAGCAGTTCTTC

J gene: TRBJ2-5
clone size: .
D gene: .
V gene: TRBV29-1
CDR3 protein: CSADRSQETQYF
CDR3 DNA: TGCAGCGCCGACAGGTCCCAAGAGACCCAGTACTTC

J gene: TRBJ1-6
clone size: medium-sized
D gene: TRBD1
V gene: TRBV20-1
CDR3 protein: CSARSGTGVYNSPLHF
CDR3 DNA: TGCAGTGCTAGGTCTGGGACAGGAGTATATAATTCACCCCTCCACTTT

J gene: TRBJ2-3
clone size: medium-sized
D gene: .
V gene: TRBV4-1
CDR3 protein: CASSQDGSSMASDTQYF
CDR3 DNA: TGCGCCAGCAGCCAAGACGGTTCGTCGATGGCCTCAGATACGCAGTATTTT

J gene: TRBJ2-7
clone size: many
D gene: .
V gene: TRBV7-6
CDR3 protein: CASSLGLGEGVYEQYF
CDR3 DNA: TGTGCCAGCAGCTTAGGCTTAGGGGAAGGAGTCTACGAGCAGTACTTC

J gene: TRBJ2-7
clone size: many
D gene: .
V gene: TRBV27
CDR3 protein: CASGLSGAAEQYF
CDR3 DNA: TGTGCCAGCGGACTCTCCGGGGCGGCCGAGCAGTACTTC

J gene: TRBJ2-2
clone size: medium-sized
D gene: TRBD2
V gene: TRBV7-2
CDR3 protein: CASSLAGTSAVSGELFF
CDR3 DNA: TGTGCCAGCAGCTTAGCAGGGACTAGCGCCGTTTCTGGGGAGCTGTTTTTT

J gene: TRBJ2-3
clone size: many
D gene: TRBD2
V gene: TRBV20-1
CDR3 protein: CSASSLAGATDTQYF
CDR3 DNA: TGCAGTGCTAGTTCACTAGCGGGCGCCACAGATACGCAGTATTTT

J gene: TRBJ2-1
clone size: many
D gene: .
V gene: TRBV2
CDR3 protein: CASSVGQYNEQFF
CDR3 DNA: TGTGCCAGCAGCGTTGGACAGTACAATGAGCAGTTCTTC

J gene: TRBJ2-3
clone size: medium-sized
D gene: TRBD1
V gene: TRBV7-3
CDR3 protein: CASSLEGAKDTQYF
CDR3 DNA: TGTGCCAGCAGCTTAGAGGGGGCTAAAGATACGCAGTATTTT

J gene: TRBJ2-7
clone size: many
D gene: TRBD1
V gene: TRBV28
CDR3 protein: CARWGQEQTTSYEQYF
CDR3 DNA: TGTGCCAGGTGGGGACAGGAGCAAACAACTTCCTACGAGCAGTACTTC

J gene: TRBJ2-7
clone size: medium-sized
D gene: .
V gene: TRBV2
CDR3 protein: CASSDGDRSYEQYF
CDR3 DNA: TGTGCCAGCAGTGACGGTGACAGATCCTACGAGCAGTACTTC

J gene: TRBJ2-2
clone size: medium-sized
D gene: .
V gene: TRBV6-5
CDR3 protein: CASSVRTGELFF
CDR3 DNA: TGTGCCAGCAGTGTCCGCACCGGGGAGCTGTTTTTT

J gene: TRBJ1-2
clone size: many
D gene: TRBD1
V gene: TRBV11-2
CDR3 protein: CASSLDLDRDGYTF
CDR3 DNA: TGTGCCAGCAGCTTAGATCTCGACAGGGACGGCTACACCTTC

J gene: TRBJ2-1
clone size: many
D gene: .
V gene: TRBV28
CDR3 protein: CASSTPGGRVYEQFF
CDR3 DNA: TGTGCCAGCAGTACGCCCGGGGGGCGCGTCTATGAGCAGTTCTTC

J gene: TRBJ2-1
clone size: medium-sized
D gene: .
V gene: TRBV11-2
CDR3 protein: CASSHLGGANEQFF
CDR3 DNA: TGTGCCAGCAGCCACCTAGGGGGGGCCAATGAGCAGTTCTTC

J gene: TRBJ1-5
clone size: medium-sized
D gene: .
V gene: TRBV12-3/TRBV12-4
CDR3 protein: CASRTDLNQPQHF
CDR3 DNA: TGTGCCAGCAGGACGGACCTCAATCAGCCCCAGCATTTT

J gene: TRBJ2-1
clone size: medium-sized
D gene: .
V gene: TRBV28
CDR3 protein: CASIPSGGVDEQFF
CDR3 DNA: TGTGCCAGCATCCCATCTGGGGGAGTCGATGAGCAGTTCTTC

J gene: TRBJ2-1
clone size: many
D gene: .
V gene: TRBV21-1
CDR3 protein: CASSKEEQERSYNEQFF
CDR3 DNA: TGTGCCAGCAGCAAAGAGGAGCAGGAACGCTCCTACAATGAGCAGTTCTTC

J gene: TRBJ2-1
clone size: medium-sized
D gene: TRBD2
V gene: TRBV6-1
CDR3 protein: CASKGTTRREQFF
CDR3 DNA: TGTGCCAGCAAAGGGACTACCAGGCGTGAGCAGTTCTTC